A single sample gave rise to the 27 T cell receptor beta chains below, sequenced in a study of metastatic and nonmetastatic thyroid tumors. TCRdb redid the clone calls on the PCR reads using MiXCR. The data show fewer than 15,000 clones, with over 25% seen just once and 15% to 19% held by the top ten. No patient had received any treatment before thyroid surgery. Material: tumor tissue. The receptors derive from a male donor with papillary thyroid cancer or a benign thyroid nodule (not recorded which). Some clones in this sample may be carry-over from other donors' samples.

This clone was detected ten times or more. Being one base from a much bigger clone, this may be a read error. This sample also contains other DNA sequences that code for the same CDR3. The J gene is TRBJ2-1, the V gene TRBV4-1; D may be TRBD1 (5 bases). The CDR3 totals 13 residues. The germline V gene encodes CDR1 MGHRA and CDR2 YSYEKL. CDR3 nucleotides: TGCGCCAGCAGCCTCAGACAGTACAATGAACAGTTCTTC. Its translation is CASSLRQYNEQFF.

This clone was found many times. The V gene is TRBV2, the J gene TRBJ1-6, with TRBD1 identical over 8 bases. The V gene's germline CDR1 is SNHLY and CDR2 FYNNEI. V dropped 6 bases and J dropped 6; count of bases not matched to a gene: 4. The CDR3 sequence is 14 residues long. CDR3: CASRGDRGNSPLHF. The CDR3 DNA reads TGTGCCAGCAGGGGTGACAGGGGTAATTCACCCCTCCACTTT.

Comments on this clone: An end of the junction does not agree with germline; a read error may underlie this. This specimen includes other DNA sequences encoding the same CDR3. The rearrangement links TRBV6-1 to TRBJ1-2, with D uncertain. The CDR3 sequence is 12 residues long. Germline V gene lookup returns CDR1 MNHNS and CDR2 SASEGT. CDR3 DNA: TGTGCCAGCAGGGAGACCTACTATGGATACACCTTC. Protein: CASRETYYGYTF.

By proportion, this clone is medium-sized (0.01 to 0.1%). The rearrangement joins TRBV19 to TRBJ1-1; TRBD1 matches at 7 bases. Germline loops: CDR1 LNHDA, CDR2 SQIVND (reference sequence). V shed 5 bases, J shed 4 bases, and the junction held 13 bases outside the gene matches. CDR3 length: 16 residues. The DNA for the CDR3 is TGTGCCAGTAGTCCGAGCGACAGGGATGAGATCACTGAAGCTTTCTTT. Its protein product is CASSPSDRDEITEAFF.

The V call is TRBV7-2, the J call TRBJ2-7, with D perhaps being TRBD1 or TRBD2 (5 bases each). Trimming removed 1 base at V and 2 bases at J, with 15 bases between. The germline V gene encodes CDR1 SGHTA and CDR2 FQGNSA. This CDR3 spans 16 amino acids. The CDR3 sequence is CASSLGPGPITYEQYF. CDR3 coding DNA: TGTGCCAGCAGCTTAGGGCCGGGACCGATTACCTACGAGCAGTACTTC.

This clone was counted a few times. V is TRBV19 and J is TRBJ1-4; D remains unclear. Trimming took off 5 bases at V and 5 bases at J, with 12 bases between the two ends. Germline lookup yields CDR1 LNHDA and CDR2 SQIVND (reference sequence). This CDR3 is built from 14 residues. CDR3 nucleotides: TGTGCCAGTAGTGTCAATCTGGGGAATGAAAAACTGTTTTTT. Translating it yields CASSVNLGNEKLFF. The whole variable domain, filled in from reference TRBV19 and TRBJ1-4, reads DGGITQSPKYLFRKEGQNVTLSCEQNLNHDAMYWYRQDPGQGLRLIYYSQIVNDFQKGDIAEGYSVSREKKESFPLTVTSAQKNPTAFYLCASSVNLGNEKLFFGSGTQLSVL.

This clone was observed at least ten times. The V call is TRBV7-2, the J call TRBJ1-1; D might be TRBD1 (6 bases). Germline V lookup: CDR1 SGHTA, CDR2 FQGNSA. There are 15 residues in the CDR3. V lost 4 bases to trimming and J lost 5 bases, with 17 bases between them. The CDR3 is CASSSARGRETEAFF. The CDR3 DNA reads as TGTGCCAGCAGCTCCGCCAGGGGAAGAGAGACTGAAGCTTTCTTT.

V is TRBV6-1 and J is TRBJ2-7; D gene uncertain. From germline, CDR1 is MNHNS and CDR2 SASEGT. This CDR3 contains 12 residues. V lost 8 bases to trimming and J lost 5 bases, with 13 bases between them. Here the CDR3 DNA reads TGTGCCAGCGTCAGAGATTGGAACGAGCAGTACTTC. Translating gives CASVRDWNEQYF.

This clone is categorized as medium-sized (0.01 to 0.1%). The chain links TRBV20-1 to TRBJ2-1, with 11 bases aligning to TRBD2. Germline V gives CDR1 DFQATT, CDR2 SNEGSKA (reference sequence). The CDR3 totals 15 residues. The trim removed 5 bases at V and 5 bases at J, leaving 8 bases unmatched. CDR3 bases: TGCAGTGCTCGCAATAGCGGGAGGGCCGACAATGAGCAGTTCTTC. It yields the protein CSARNSGRADNEQFF.

This clone occurred once. This chain uses TRBV20-1 with TRBJ2-7; D is undetermined. This CDR3 has 12 residues. V was shortened by 3 bases and J by 9 bases, with 15 bases between the two germline ends. Germline CDR1 and CDR2: DFQATT and SNEGSKA (reference sequence). The CDR3 protein is CSASALRPVQYF. The CDR3 nucleotides read TGCAGTGCTAGTGCCCTAAGGCCGGTGCAGTACTTC.

This clone was counted between two and nine times. The junction differs from germline at one of its ends, possibly a read error. This chain links TRBV6-1 with TRBJ2-7; the D gene is possibly TRBD2 (6 bases). The CDR3 runs 16 residues. The germline gives CDR1 MNHNS, CDR2 SASEGT. The CDR3 nucleotides read TGTGCCAGCAGAGAAGGAACTTTCGGGAGCTCCTACGAGCAGTACTTC. Amino acids: CASREGTFGSSYEQYF.

The chain links TRBV6-2 or TRBV6-3 to TRBJ2-7; D gene ambiguous. Germline CDR1 and CDR2: MNHEY and SVGEGT. The CDR3 is 13 amino acids. V dropped 5 bases and J dropped 6 bases, with 14 bases sitting between them. CDR3 coding DNA: TGTGCCAGCAGTATTACCGAATGGGGCGAGCAGTACGTC. Translated: CASSITEWGEQYV.

By proportion, this clone is medium-sized. The chain has TRBV6-1 and TRBJ2-3; no clear D gene. V lost 5 bases to trimming and J lost 8 bases, with 14 bases between them. Germline CDR1 and CDR2: MNHNS and SASEGT. This CDR3 has 13 residues. CDR3 coding DNA: TGTGCCAGCAGTTTTGGGCCGACTGGTACGCAGTATTTT. Protein: CASSFGPTGTQYF.

This clone appeared a few times. The chain links TRBV6-1 to TRBJ1-1; the D is unclear. Trimming left V 5 bases short and J 7 bases short, with 8 bases between. Per germline, CDR1 MNHNS and CDR2 SASEGT. The CDR3 has 11 amino acids. The CDR3 protein is CASSLRNEAFF. CDR3 sequence (DNA): TGTGCCAGCAGTCTTAGAAATGAAGCTTTCTTT.

This chain connects TRBV19 to TRBJ2-7, with 7 bases that match TRBD1. J gave up 0 bases and V 8 bases, and 10 bases lay outside the gene matches. This CDR3 has 15 residues. CDR1 is LNHDA, CDR2 SQIVND, per germline (reference sequence). CDR3 in amino acids: CASSRGQPSSYEQYF. Written as DNA, the CDR3 is TGTGCCAGTTCAAGGGGACAGCCTAGCTCCTACGAGCAGTACTTC.

This chain uses TRBV5-1 with TRBJ2-2, with D perhaps matching TRBD2 (5 bases). V lost 4 bases and J lost 2, with 18 bases in between. There are 17 residues in the CDR3. The germline V gene has CDR1 SGHRS and CDR2 YFSETQ. The CDR3: CASSPFWIGLNTGELFF. The CDR3 DNA sequence: TGCGCCAGCAGCCCTTTTTGGATAGGACTTAACACCGGGGAGCTGTTTTTT.

This clone was seen at least ten times. The genes are TRBV7-9 and TRBJ2-4; D may be TRBD1 (6 bases). Germline CDR1 is SEHNR and CDR2 is FQNEAQ (reference sequence). V was clipped by 0 bases and J by 3 bases, with 9 bases between them. This CDR3 is 15 amino acids long. The CDR3 nucleotides are TGTGCCAGCAGCTTAGCGGCAGGGGACAAAAACATTCAGTACTTC. As protein: CASSLAAGDKNIQYF.

This clone was recorded many times. The gene calls are TRBV9 and TRBJ2-3; 12 bases are shared with TRBD2. Germline V gene data show CDR1 as SGDLS and CDR2 as YYNGEE. Unmatched junction bases numbered 5, after V lost 0 bases and J lost 3 bases. There are 17 residues in the CDR3. This CDR3 is CASSVAPSGRGTDTQYF. CDR3 coding DNA: TGTGCCAGCAGCGTAGCCCCTAGCGGGAGGGGGACAGATACGCAGTATTTT.

The genes are TRBV11-3 and TRBJ2-1, with D uncertain. CDR1 is SGHNT and CDR2 is YENEEA in the germline V gene. Trimming shortened V by 2 bases and J by 5 bases, and 7 bases separated the two germline ends. This CDR3 comprises 13 residues. This chain's CDR3 is CASSLRHHNEQFF. In DNA, the CDR3 is TGTGCCAGCAGCTTACGACACCACAATGAGCAGTTCTTC.

This clone was recorded at least ten times. This chain connects TRBV2 to TRBJ2-3; TRBD2 aligns across 9 bases. CDR3 length: 15 residues. The germline V gene encodes CDR1 SNHLY and CDR2 FYNNEI. The V and J ends lost 4 bases and 1 base, in that order; junction bases with no gene match: 3. This chain's CDR3 is CASSVGLARTDTQYF. The CDR3 nucleotides are TGTGCCAGCAGTGTGGGACTAGCTCGCACAGATACGCAGTATTTT.

The rearrangement joins TRBV6-1 to TRBJ2-2, with D possibly matching TRBD2 (5 bases). The germline V gene has CDR1 MNHNS and CDR2 SASEGT. Trimming shortened V by 8 bases and J by 6 bases, and 13 bases separated the two germline ends. The CDR3 sequence is 13 residues long. In nucleotides, the CDR3 is TGTGCCAGCTGTCCGATGGAGGCCGGGGAGCTGTTTTTT. Its translation is CASCPMEAGELFF.

V usage is TRBV11-2 and J usage is TRBJ2-2, with 9 bases identical to TRBD2. The CDR3 runs 16 residues. The germline CDR1 and CDR2 sequences are SGHAT and FQNNGV. V dropped 5 bases and J dropped 4; count of bases not matched to a gene: 8. The DNA for the CDR3 is TGTGCCAGCAGCCTAAAAGCGGGAGGCATCACCGGGGAGCTGTTTTTT. Its protein is CASSLKAGGITGELFF. The entire variable domain, with the rest obtained from reference TRBV11-2 and TRBJ2-2, is as follows: EAGVAQSPRYKIIEKRQSVAFWCNPISGHATLYWYQQILGQGPKLLIQFQNNGVVDDSQLPKDRFSAERLKGVDSTLKIQPAKLEDSAVYLCASSLKAGGITGELFFGEGSRLTVL.

This clone was seen repeatedly, ten times or more. The rearrangement uses TRBV15 and TRBJ2-4; D not resolved. Germline V CDR1 and CDR2: LNHNV, YYDKDF (reference sequence). The V end was cut by 2 bases, the J end by 4 bases, with 15 bases between. The CDR3 is 16 amino acids. CDR3 residues: CATSRSRLLRKNIQYF. The CDR3, as DNA: TGTGCCACCAGCAGAAGTCGACTTCTAAGGAAAAACATTCAGTACTTC.

In its sample, this clone was seen a few times. The chain carries TRBV20-1 and TRBJ2-3; D is unclear. Germline V gene sequence: CDR1 DFQATT, CDR2 SNEGSKA (reference sequence). V was shortened by 3 bases and J by 2 bases, with 12 bases between the two germline ends. The CDR3 runs 14 residues. The CDR3: CSASRVGDTDTQYF. CDR3 coding DNA: TGCAGTGCTAGTCGGGTTGGAGACACAGATACGCAGTATTTT.

This chain joins TRBV20-1 and TRBJ2-7; 9 bases match TRBD2. The CDR3 covers 14 residues. Germline V gene sequence: CDR1 DFQATT, CDR2 SNEGSKA (reference sequence). V shed 6 bases and J 4 bases; nucleotides not matched to a gene: 10. The CDR3: CSAQSLAGLYEQYF. In DNA, the CDR3 is TGCAGTGCGCAAAGCCTAGCGGGGCTGTACGAGCAGTACTTC.

This clone is categorized as medium-sized. The rearrangement joins TRBV6-1 to TRBJ2-1, with 14 bases matching TRBD2. Germline V gives CDR1 MNHNS, CDR2 SASEGT. This CDR3 region has 16 residues. Germline trimming cut 6 bases from V and 8 bases from J; bases unmatched to any gene: 9. CDR3 residues: CASSQGLAGELYEQFF. The DNA for the CDR3 is TGTGCCAGCAGCCAGGGACTAGCGGGGGAACTCTATGAGCAGTTCTTC.

Relative to its sample, this clone is medium-sized. This rearrangement joins TRBV28 to TRBJ2-7; D could derive from TRBD1 or TRBD2 (6 bases each). This CDR3 comprises 15 residues. Deletions cut 5 bases from V and 3 bases from J, with 17 bases between. The germline V gene encodes CDR1 MDHEN and CDR2 SYDVKM. CDR3: CASSVAVGGSYEQYF. The CDR3, as DNA: TGTGCCAGCAGTGTGGCGGTAGGGGGGAGCTACGAGCAGTACTTC.